This T cell receptor beta chain was found in a study of blood T cell repertoires in COVID-19. Study details: There were acute and convalescent COVID-19 samples, and they came from the United States, Italy and Spain.

Per the authors' pipeline: Amplification from reference gene primers served as the basis for estimated nucleated cell counts. Method: immunoSEQ multiplex PCR; TCRdb's copy keeps in-frame clones and lacks some. V, J and clone size reflect that table, while D and trimming were determined from the DNA. Among around 390,000 clones listed, approximately 87% were seen once. CDR3 length: 14 residues. Trimming cost V 5 bases and J 9 bases; bases outside gene matches: 8. Germline-derived CDR1 and CDR2 are SGHTA and FQGNSA. The sequence was obtained from a woman aged 45-65 years who had recovered from COVID-19. The V and J genes are TRBV7-2 and TRBJ1-5; 9 nucleotides agree with TRBD1. Sequences were obtained from PBMCs or T cells enriched from blood (not recorded which). Here the CDR3 reads CASSPGTGFWPQHF. The CDR3 region has the DNA TGTGCCAGCAGCCCCGGGACAGGGTTTTGGCCCCAGCATTTT. Filled out from reference TRBV7-2 and TRBJ1-5, the complete variable domain reads GAGVSQSPSNKVTEKGKDVELRCDPISGHTALYWYRQSLGQGLEFLIYFQGNSAPDKSGLPSDRFSAERTGGSVSTLTIQRTQQEDSAVYLCASSPGTGFWPQHFGDGTRLSIL.